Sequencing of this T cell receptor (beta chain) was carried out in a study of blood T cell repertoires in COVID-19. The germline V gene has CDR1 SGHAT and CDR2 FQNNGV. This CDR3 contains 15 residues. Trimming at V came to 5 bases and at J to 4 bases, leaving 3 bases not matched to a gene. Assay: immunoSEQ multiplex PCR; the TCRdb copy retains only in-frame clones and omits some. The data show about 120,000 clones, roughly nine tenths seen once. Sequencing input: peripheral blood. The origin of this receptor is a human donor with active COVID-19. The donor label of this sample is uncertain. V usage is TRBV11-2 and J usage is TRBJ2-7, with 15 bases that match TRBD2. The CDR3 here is CASSRTSGGEYEQYF. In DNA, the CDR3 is TGTGCCAGCAGCAGGACTAGCGGGGGGGAATACGAGCAGTACTTC.